Below are 24 T cell receptor beta chains sequenced from a single sample in a study of Tregs in tolerant kidney transplant recipients. Method: immunoSEQ multiplex PCR; TCRdb's copy keeps in-frame clones and lacks some. Of about 100,000 clones detected, about 90% appear once; the ten largest clones hold 0.34%. The sequencing here drew on CD4+ T cells from blood, taken before the transplant. These TCRs come from a human donor who received a combined kidney and bone marrow transplant.

V gene TRBV18 combines with J gene TRBJ2-1; 10 nucleotides align to TRBD2. Per germline, CDR1 KGHSH and CDR2 LQKENI. J gave up 7 bases and V 3 bases, and 3 bases lay outside the gene matches. This CDR3 spans 14 amino acids. The CDR3 DNA sequence: TGTGCCAGCTCACCGGGACTAGCGTTAAATGAGCAGTTCTTC. The encoded protein is CASSPGLALNEQFF.

This clone was counted once. This rearrangement joins TRBV5-1 to TRBJ1-2; no firm D call. V was cut by 4 bases and J by 2 bases, with 9 bases left in between. This CDR3 has 13 amino acids. CDR1 is SGHRS and CDR2 is YFSETQ in the germline V gene. As DNA, the CDR3 is TGCGCCAGCAGCGCCTCAGGAAACTATGGCTACACCTTC. Residues: CASSASGNYGYTF.

V gene TRBV7-9 combines with J gene TRBJ1-3; TRBD1 matches 10 bases. The CDR3 extends over 16 amino acids. V was pared by 5 bases and J by 4 bases, with 8 bases of the junction left unmatched. The V gene's germline CDR1 is SEHNR and CDR2 FQNEAQ (reference sequence). The CDR3 coding sequence is TGTGCCAGCAGCGCCTACCGGGACAGGGGAGGAAACACCATATATTTT. Residues: CASSAYRDRGGNTIYF.

Here the CDR3 reads CASSFPLGQGAKKLFF. CDR3 coding DNA: TGTGCCAGCAGTTTTCCCCTGGGACAGGGGGCTAAAAAACTGTTTTTT. V gene TRBV28 combines with J gene TRBJ1-4, with TRBD1 matching 12 bases. The CDR3 contains 16 residues. Germline lookup yields CDR1 MDHEN and CDR2 SYDVKM. V was pared by 3 bases and J by 9 bases, with 8 bases of the junction left unmatched.

The chain carries TRBV28 and TRBJ2-3, with TRBD1 matching 7 bases. The germline CDR1 and CDR2 sequences are MDHEN and SYDVKM. The CDR3 has 14 amino acids. V trimming: 5 bases; J trimming: 0 bases; junction bases outside the gene matches: 2. CDR3 sequence: CASSRDSSTDTQYF. In nucleotides, the CDR3 is TGTGCCAGCAGTAGGGACAGTAGCACAGATACGCAGTATTTT. The variable domain in full, with the rest retrieved from reference TRBV28 and TRBJ2-3, is DVKVTQSSRYLVKRTGEKVFLECVQDMDHENMFWYRQDPGLGLRLIYFSYDVKMKEKGDIPEGYSVSREKKERFSLILESASTNQTSMYLCASSRDSSTDTQYFGPGTRLTVL.

This sequence joins TRBV6-1 and TRBJ1-2, with 9 bases matching TRBD1. The CDR3 has 15 amino acids. Germline CDR1 and CDR2: MNHNS and SASEGT. Losses at the gene ends were 3 bases for V and 4 bases for J; bases not matched to a gene: 6. The chain's CDR3 is CASSDYLTGGYGYTF. The CDR3 coding sequence is TGTGCCAGCAGTGATTATCTGACAGGGGGCTATGGCTACACCTTC.

This clone was recorded once. This chain joins TRBV6-5 and TRBJ2-7; 13 bases agree with TRBD2. The CDR3 is 15 amino acids. V gave up 4 bases and J gave up 6 bases; unmatched junction bases: 6. Germline assignment: CDR1 MNHEY and CDR2 SVGAGI. The CDR3 spells CASSSLTSGRPEQYF. Here the CDR3 DNA reads TGTGCCAGCAGTTCATTGACTAGCGGGAGGCCCGAGCAGTACTTC.

This chain joins TRBV28 and TRBJ1-5; D perhaps matches TRBD1 (5 bases). Germline CDR1 reads MDHEN; CDR2 reads SYDVKM. The CDR3 covers 15 residues. Trimming shortened V by 1 base and J by 4 bases, and 11 bases separated the two germline ends. CDR3 in DNA: TGTGCCAGCAGTTTATTAACCCCAGGGAATCAGCCCCAGCATTTT. Its protein is CASSLLTPGNQPQHF.

This clone has just a few counts. The chain couples TRBV2 to TRBJ1-5, with D tentatively TRBD1 (6 bases). V lost 6 bases and J 0 bases, leaving 12 bases between the germline ends. CDR1 and CDR2 (germline): SNHLY, FYNNEI. The CDR3 spans 15 residues. This CDR3 reads CASRDSTFSNQPQHF. As DNA, the CDR3 is TGTGCCAGCAGGGACAGTACCTTTAGCAATCAGCCCCAGCATTTT.

The J gene is TRBJ1-1, the V gene TRBV11-2, with TRBD1 as a possible D gene (6 bases). V was cut by 6 bases and J by 0 bases, with 14 bases left in between. Germline CDR1 and CDR2: SGHAT and FQNNGV. This CDR3 comprises 15 residues. Here the CDR3 DNA reads TGTGCCAGCAGTAGGGCAGGGGCACTGAACACTGAAGCTTTCTTT. Amino acid sequence: CASSRAGALNTEAFF.

The chain links TRBV7-7 to TRBJ2-1, with a tentative D call TRBD2 (5 bases). Germline CDR1 is SSHAT and CDR2 is FNYEAQ (reference sequence). The CDR3 consists of 12 residues. V gave up 5 bases and J gave up 9 bases, with 11 bases separating them. The CDR3 DNA sequence: TGTGCCAGCAGCCCGGGGATGGGTGAGCAGTTCTTC. Its translation is CASSPGMGEQFF.

The V gene is TRBV12-5, the J gene TRBJ2-7; 9 bases line up with TRBD1. The CDR3 has 16 amino acids. CDR1 LGHNT and CDR2 FRNRAP come from the germline V gene. Germline trimming cut 1 base from V and 1 base from J; bases unmatched to any gene: 5. Here the CDR3 DNA reads TGTGCTAGTGGTTTGGGAACCGGGACAGGGTCCTACGAGCAGTACTTC. Its translation is CASGLGTGTGSYEQYF.

The rearrangement links TRBV5-6 to TRBJ2-5, with 7 bases matching TRBD2. V was clipped by 4 bases and J by 2 bases; unmatched bases: 8. The CDR3 spans 15 residues. Germline V gene lookup returns CDR1 SGHDT and CDR2 YYEEEE. The CDR3 DNA is TGTGCCAGCAGCCTTGAGGCGGGGGTGCAAGAGACCCAGTACTTC. Translation gives CASSLEAGVQETQYF.

The rearrangement links TRBV5-4 to TRBJ2-7; D may be TRBD2 (6 bases). The germline V gene has CDR1 SGHNT and CDR2 YYREEE (reference sequence). V lost 2 bases and J 1 base, leaving 16 bases between the germline ends. The CDR3 contains 16 residues. The CDR3 reads CASSFGGTRTSYEQYF. In DNA, the CDR3 is TGTGCCAGCAGCTTCGGAGGGACTCGCACTTCCTACGAGCAGTACTTC.

The chain has TRBV7-2 and TRBJ2-7; the D is unclear. The CDR3 spans 15 residues. Germline CDR1 and CDR2: SGHTA and FQGNSA. With 1 base removed from V and 1 base from J, the gap between germline ends came to 11 bases. The CDR3 coding sequence is TGTGCCAGCAGCTTAGTGGGTAGCTTTTCCTACGAGCAGTACTTC. Amino acid sequence: CASSLVGSFSYEQYF. The complete variable domain, with remaining parts taken from reference TRBV7-2 and TRBJ2-7, reads GAGVSQSPSNKVTEKGKDVELRCDPISGHTALYWYRQSLGQGLEFLIYFQGNSAPDKSGLPSDRFSAERTGGSVSTLTIQRTQQEDSAVYLCASSLVGSFSYEQYFGPGTRLTVT.

This chain joins TRBV9 and TRBJ2-3; 9 bases are shared with TRBD1. V dropped 3 bases and J dropped 6; count of bases not matched to a gene: 8. Germline V gene data show CDR1 as SGDLS and CDR2 as YYNGEE. The CDR3 contains 15 residues. CDR3 loop: CASSARDRAVDTQYF. Written as DNA, the CDR3 is TGTGCCAGCAGCGCCCGGGACAGGGCAGTTGATACGCAGTATTTT.

The chain employs TRBV30 and TRBJ2-4, with TRBD1 matching 7 bases. CDR1 is GTSNPN, CDR2 SVGIG, per germline (reference sequence). Trimming at V came to 5 bases and at J to 4 bases, leaving 5 bases not matched to a gene. CDR3 length equals 13 residues. The chain's CDR3 is CAWDRAAKNIQYF. The CDR3 DNA reads as TGTGCCTGGGACAGGGCTGCTAAAAACATTCAGTACTTC.

The sample holds one count of this clone. The rearrangement uses TRBV7-9 and TRBJ2-2, with 9 nucleotides matching TRBD1. Per the germline V gene, CDR1 is SEHNR and CDR2 is FQNEAQ (reference sequence). V lost 5 bases and J lost 3; bases outside the gene matches: 4. This CDR3 spans 15 amino acids. Here the CDR3 DNA reads TGTGCCAGCAGCCTCAGACAGGGGGACACCGGGGAGCTGTTTTTT. Translating gives CASSLRQGDTGELFF.

CDR3 DNA sequence: TGTGCCAGCAGCTTAGTTTTGGGAGTCGGCTACACCTTC. Translation: CASSLVLGVGYTF. The chain couples TRBV7-6 to TRBJ1-2; no clear D. Germline CDR1 and CDR2: SGHVS and FNYEAQ. The V and J ends lost 1 base and 8 bases respectively, with 11 bases between them. This CDR3 is 13 amino acids long.

The chain joins TRBV29-1 to TRBJ2-7, with a tentative D call TRBD2 (5 bases). The CDR3 consists of 12 residues. Trimming stripped 4 bases from V and 3 bases from J, with 10 bases between. Per germline, CDR1 SQVTM and CDR2 ANQGSEA. The CDR3, as DNA: TGCAGCGTTGTGTGGGCGGGCTACGAGCAGTACTTC. Translated, it gives CSVVWAGYEQYF.

This chain links TRBV4-1 with TRBJ1-6; unclear D gene. This CDR3 comprises 16 residues. The germline V gene encodes CDR1 MGHRA and CDR2 YSYEKL. The V gene lost 2 bases and the J gene lost 10 bases, with 18 bases spanning the gap. DNA of the CDR3: TGCGCCAGCAGCCAACCGACGGCGGCCCGGAGATCACCCCTCCACTTT. It encodes CASSQPTAARRSPLHF.

The chain couples TRBV6-5 to TRBJ2-3, with D possibly matching TRBD2 (7 bases). This CDR3 region has 13 residues. V dropped 5 bases and J dropped 6 bases, with 12 bases sitting between them. Germline values: CDR1 MNHEY, CDR2 SVGAGI. CDR3 sequence (DNA): TGTGCCAGCAGTCGCGGGGGCGGGGATACGCAGTATTTT. Protein sequence: CASSRGGGDTQYF.

V gene TRBV6-5 combines with J gene TRBJ1-5; 9 bases agree with TRBD1. V lost 6 bases, J lost 4 bases, and 4 bases stayed unmatched. Germline lookup yields CDR1 MNHEY and CDR2 SVGAGI. The CDR3 extends over 14 amino acids. The CDR3 loop is CASRVGTGNQPQHF. Here the CDR3 DNA reads TGTGCCAGCAGAGTGGGGACAGGGAATCAGCCCCAGCATTTT.

This rearrangement joins TRBV28 to TRBJ2-5, with D tentatively TRBD2 (6 bases). V was cut by 3 bases and J by 4 bases, with 21 bases left in between. This CDR3 spans 17 amino acids. Germline V CDR1 and CDR2: MDHEN, SYDVKM. CDR3 sequence: CASSLPLGLAIRETQYF. CDR3 bases: TGTGCCAGCAGTTTGCCCTTGGGCCTAGCGATTCGAGAGACCCAGTACTTC.